This entry features one T cell receptor (beta chain) sequence. V dropped 4 bases and J dropped 3 bases, with 6 bases sitting between them. Looked up from germline, CDR1 is SGHVS and CDR2 is FNYEAQ. The CDR3 length is 13 residues. Sequenced by immunoSEQ multiplex PCR; TCRdb stores in-frame clones only, minus some. The data contain some 2,500,000 clones, more than 85% of them singletons. Donors comprised only Caucasian adults living in Nashville, Tennessee. This specimen comes from a study of shared clonotypes between healthy human individuals. Specimen: naive CD4+ T cells from PBMCs. Subset denoted: CD45RA+ positively selected. The clonotype comes from a man in his late teens or twenties in good health. Some clones in this sample may be carry-over from other donors' samples. The chain is built from TRBV7-6 and TRBJ2-2; the D is unclear. The CDR3 is CASSSSDTGELFF. Written as DNA, the CDR3 is TGTGCCAGCAGCTCGAGCGACACCGGGGAGCTGTTTTTT.